In its sample, the clone carrying this TCR beta chain was seen a few times. Libraries were prepared by immunoSEQ multiplex PCR; TCRdb keeps only in-frame clonotypes and omits some of them. The sample lists about 2.3 million clones, roughly 90% occurring once. This sample was included in a study of shared clonotypes between healthy human individuals. Germline CDR1 and CDR2: SGHRS and YFSETQ. There are 15 residues in the CDR3. Trimming at V came to 0 bases and at J to 8 bases, leaving 5 bases not matched to a gene. The sequencing input was naive CD4+ T cells from PBMCs. Subset reported: CD45RA+ positively selected. This TCR was recovered from a man younger than 30 in good health. Some clones in this sample may be carry-over from other donors' samples. The V and J genes are TRBV5-1 and TRBJ2-4, with 10 positions matching TRBD2. The CDR3 DNA sequence: TGCGCCAGCAGCTTGGCCAGCGGGAGGGGAGACATTCAGTACTTC. It codes for CASSLASGRGDIQYF.